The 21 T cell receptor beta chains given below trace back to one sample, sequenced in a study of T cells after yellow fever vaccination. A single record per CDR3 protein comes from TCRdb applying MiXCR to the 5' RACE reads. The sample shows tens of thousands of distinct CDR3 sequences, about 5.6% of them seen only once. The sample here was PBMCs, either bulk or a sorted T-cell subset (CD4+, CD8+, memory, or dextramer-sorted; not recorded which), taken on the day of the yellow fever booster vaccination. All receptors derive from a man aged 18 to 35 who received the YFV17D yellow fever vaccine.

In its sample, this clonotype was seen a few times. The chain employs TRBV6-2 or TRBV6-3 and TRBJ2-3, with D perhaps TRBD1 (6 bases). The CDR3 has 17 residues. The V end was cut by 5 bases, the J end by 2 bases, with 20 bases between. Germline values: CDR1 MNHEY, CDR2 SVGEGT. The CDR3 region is CASSSLRTDRFTDTQYF. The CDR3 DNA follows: TGTGCCAGCAGTAGCCTCCGCACAGACAGGTTCACAGATACGCAGTATTTT.

The CDR3 DNA sequence: TGCGCCAGCAGCCCAGACCGTAGTAGATCCAGCACAGATACGCAGTATTTT. Translating gives CASSPDRSRSSTDTQYF. The genes are TRBV5-1 and TRBJ2-3; D is unresolved. V was pared by 4 bases and J by 0 bases, with 18 bases between. The CDR3 has 17 amino acids. Germline V gene sequence: CDR1 SGHRS, CDR2 YFSETQ.

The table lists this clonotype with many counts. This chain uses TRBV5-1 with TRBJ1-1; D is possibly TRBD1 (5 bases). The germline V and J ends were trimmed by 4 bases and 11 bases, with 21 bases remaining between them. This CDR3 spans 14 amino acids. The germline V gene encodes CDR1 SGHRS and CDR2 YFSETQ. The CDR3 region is CASSLGRGRSLAFF. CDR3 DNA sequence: TGCGCCAGCAGCCTGGGACGGGGAAGGAGTCTGGCTTTCTTT. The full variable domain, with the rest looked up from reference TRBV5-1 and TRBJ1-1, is KAGVTQTPRYLIKTRGQQVTLSCSPISGHRSVSWYQQTPGQGLQFLFEYFSETQRNKGNFPGRFSGRQFSNSRSEMNVSTLELGDSALYLCASSLGRGRSLAFFGQGTRLTVV.

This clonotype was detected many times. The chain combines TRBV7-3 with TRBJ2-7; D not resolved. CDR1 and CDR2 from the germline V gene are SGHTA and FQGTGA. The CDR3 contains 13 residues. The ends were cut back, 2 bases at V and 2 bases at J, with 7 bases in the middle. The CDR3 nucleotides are TGTGCCAGCAGCTTAGAGCCAACCTACGAGCAGTACTTC. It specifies CASSLEPTYEQYF. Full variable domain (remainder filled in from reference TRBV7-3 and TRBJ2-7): GAGVSQTPSNKVTEKGKYVELRCDPISGHTALYWYRQSLGQGPEFLIYFQGTGAADDSGLPNDRFFAVRPEGSVSTLKIQRTERGDSAVYLCASSLEPTYEQYFGPGTRLTVT.

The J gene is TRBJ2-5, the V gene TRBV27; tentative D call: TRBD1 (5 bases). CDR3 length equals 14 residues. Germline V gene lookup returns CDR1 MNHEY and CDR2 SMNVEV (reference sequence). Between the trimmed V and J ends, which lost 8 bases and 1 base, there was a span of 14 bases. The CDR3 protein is CASARVWGQETQYF. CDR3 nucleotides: TGTGCCAGCGCCAGGGTGTGGGGCCAAGAGACCCAGTACTTC.

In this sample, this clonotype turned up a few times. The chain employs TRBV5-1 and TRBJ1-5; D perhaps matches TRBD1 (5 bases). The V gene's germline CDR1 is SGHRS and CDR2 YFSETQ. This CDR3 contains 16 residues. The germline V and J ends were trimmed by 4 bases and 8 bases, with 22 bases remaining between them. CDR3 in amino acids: CASSAEPGPRDEPQHF. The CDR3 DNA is TGCGCCAGCAGCGCGGAACCGGGACCGCGTGATGAGCCCCAGCATTTT.

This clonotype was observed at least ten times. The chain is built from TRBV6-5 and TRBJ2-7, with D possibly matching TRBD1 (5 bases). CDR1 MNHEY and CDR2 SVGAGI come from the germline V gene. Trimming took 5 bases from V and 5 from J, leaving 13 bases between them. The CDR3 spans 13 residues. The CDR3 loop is CASSTLEGDEQYV. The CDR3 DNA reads TGTGCCAGCAGTACATTAGAAGGGGACGAGCAGTACGTC.

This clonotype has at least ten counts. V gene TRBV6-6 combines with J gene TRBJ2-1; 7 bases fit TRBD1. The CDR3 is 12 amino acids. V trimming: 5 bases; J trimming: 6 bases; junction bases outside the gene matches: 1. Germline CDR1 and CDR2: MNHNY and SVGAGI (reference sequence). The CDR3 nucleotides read TGTGCCAGCAGTCAGGGGGTCAATGAGCAGTTCTTC. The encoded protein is CASSQGVNEQFF.

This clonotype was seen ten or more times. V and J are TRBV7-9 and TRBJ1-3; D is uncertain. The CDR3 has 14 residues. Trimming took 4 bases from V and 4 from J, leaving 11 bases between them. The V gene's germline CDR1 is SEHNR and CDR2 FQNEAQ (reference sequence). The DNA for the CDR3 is TGTGCCAGCAGCTCGGGCAGAACAGGAAACACCATATATTTT. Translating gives CASSSGRTGNTIYF.

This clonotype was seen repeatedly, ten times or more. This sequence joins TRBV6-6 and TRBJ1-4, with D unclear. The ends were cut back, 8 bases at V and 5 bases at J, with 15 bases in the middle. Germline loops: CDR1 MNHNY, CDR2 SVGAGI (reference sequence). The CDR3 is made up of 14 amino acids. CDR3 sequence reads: CASETGRLNEKLFF. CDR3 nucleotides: TGTGCCAGCGAGACGGGCAGGCTAAATGAAAAACTGTTTTTT.

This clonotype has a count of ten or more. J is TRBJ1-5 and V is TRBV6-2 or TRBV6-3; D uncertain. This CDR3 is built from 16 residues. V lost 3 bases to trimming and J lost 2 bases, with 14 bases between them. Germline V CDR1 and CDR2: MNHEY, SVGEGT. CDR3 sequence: CASSYGRPRGNQPQHF. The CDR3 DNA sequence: TGTGCCAGCAGTTATGGCCGTCCGAGAGGCAATCAGCCCCAGCATTTT.

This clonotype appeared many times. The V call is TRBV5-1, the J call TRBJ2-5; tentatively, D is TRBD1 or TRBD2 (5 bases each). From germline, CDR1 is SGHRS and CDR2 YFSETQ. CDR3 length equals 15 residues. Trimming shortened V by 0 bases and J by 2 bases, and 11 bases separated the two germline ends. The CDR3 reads CASSLERGSQETQYF. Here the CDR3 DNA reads TGCGCCAGCAGCTTGGAGAGGGGTTCACAAGAGACCCAGTACTTC. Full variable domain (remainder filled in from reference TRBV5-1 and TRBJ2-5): KAGVTQTPRYLIKTRGQQVTLSCSPISGHRSVSWYQQTPGQGLQFLFEYFSETQRNKGNFPGRFSGRQFSNSRSEMNVSTLELGDSALYLCASSLERGSQETQYFGPGTRLLVL.

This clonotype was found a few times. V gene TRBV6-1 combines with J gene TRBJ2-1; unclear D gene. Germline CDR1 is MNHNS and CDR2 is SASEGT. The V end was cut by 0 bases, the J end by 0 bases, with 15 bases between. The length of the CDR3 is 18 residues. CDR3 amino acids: CASSEAGWIPSSYNEQFF. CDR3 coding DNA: TGTGCCAGCAGTGAAGCTGGGTGGATACCGAGCTCCTACAATGAGCAGTTCTTC.

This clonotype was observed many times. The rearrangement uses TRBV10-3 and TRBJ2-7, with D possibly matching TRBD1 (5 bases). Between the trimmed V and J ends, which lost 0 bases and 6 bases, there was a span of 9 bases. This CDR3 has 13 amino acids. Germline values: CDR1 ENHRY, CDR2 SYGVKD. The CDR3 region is CAISESWGSEQYV. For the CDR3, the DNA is TGTGCCATCAGTGAGTCATGGGGCAGCGAGCAGTACGTC.

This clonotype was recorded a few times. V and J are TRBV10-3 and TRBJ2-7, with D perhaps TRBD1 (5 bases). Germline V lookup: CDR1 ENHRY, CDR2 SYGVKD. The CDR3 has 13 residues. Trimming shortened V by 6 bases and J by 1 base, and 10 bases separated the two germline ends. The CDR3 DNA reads TGTGCCATCAGCAAACAGGCGTCCTACGAGCAGTACGTC. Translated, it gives CAISKQASYEQYV.

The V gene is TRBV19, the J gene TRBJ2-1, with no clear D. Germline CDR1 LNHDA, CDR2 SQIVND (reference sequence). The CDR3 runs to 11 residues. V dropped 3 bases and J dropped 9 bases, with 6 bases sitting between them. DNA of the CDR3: TGTGCCAGTAGTATTCTGGGTGAGCAGTTCTTC. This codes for CASSILGEQFF. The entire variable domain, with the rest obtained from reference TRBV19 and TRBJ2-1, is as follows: DGGITQSPKYLFRKEGQNVTLSCEQNLNHDAMYWYRQDPGQGLRLIYYSQIVNDFQKGDIAEGYSVSREKKESFPLTVTSAQKNPTAFYLCASSILGEQFFGPGTRLTVL.

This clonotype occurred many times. The CDR3 spells CASSPAGWGSIEQYF. The CDR3, as DNA: TGCGCCAGCAGCCCCGCGGGGTGGGGATCAATCGAGCAGTACTTC. The chain links TRBV5-1 to TRBJ2-7; tentatively, D is TRBD2 (6 bases). The V gene's germline CDR1 is SGHRS and CDR2 YFSETQ. The CDR3 is made up of 15 amino acids. V lost 4 bases and J lost 6, with 20 bases in between.

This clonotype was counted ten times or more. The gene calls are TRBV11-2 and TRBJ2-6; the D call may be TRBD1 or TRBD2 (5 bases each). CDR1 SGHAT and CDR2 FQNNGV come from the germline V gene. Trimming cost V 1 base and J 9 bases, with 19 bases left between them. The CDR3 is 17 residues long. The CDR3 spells CASSLGRVQGQVNVLTF. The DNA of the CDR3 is TGTGCCAGCAGCTTAGGGCGGGTTCAGGGTCAAGTCAACGTCCTGACTTTC.

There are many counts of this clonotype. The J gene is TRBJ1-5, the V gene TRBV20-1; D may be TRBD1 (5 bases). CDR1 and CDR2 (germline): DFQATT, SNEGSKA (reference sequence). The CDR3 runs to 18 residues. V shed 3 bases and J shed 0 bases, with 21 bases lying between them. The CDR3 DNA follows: TGCAGTGCTAGTCTCCCCCGGGACGGCGGCTATAGCAATCAGCCCCAGCATTTT. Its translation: CSASLPRDGGYSNQPQHF.

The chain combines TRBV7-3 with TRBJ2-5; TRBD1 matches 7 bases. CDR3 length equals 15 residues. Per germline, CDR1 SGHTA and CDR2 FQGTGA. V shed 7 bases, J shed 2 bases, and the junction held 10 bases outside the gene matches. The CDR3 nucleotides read TGTGCCAGCATCCTAAGGGACAGAAATCAAGAGACCCAGTACTTC. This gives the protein CASILRDRNQETQYF. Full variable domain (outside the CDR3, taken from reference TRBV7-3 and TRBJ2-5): GAGVSQTPSNKVTEKGKYVELRCDPISGHTALYWYRQSLGQGPEFLIYFQGTGAADDSGLPNDRFFAVRPEGSVSTLKIQRTERGDSAVYLCASILRDRNQETQYFGPGTRLLVL.

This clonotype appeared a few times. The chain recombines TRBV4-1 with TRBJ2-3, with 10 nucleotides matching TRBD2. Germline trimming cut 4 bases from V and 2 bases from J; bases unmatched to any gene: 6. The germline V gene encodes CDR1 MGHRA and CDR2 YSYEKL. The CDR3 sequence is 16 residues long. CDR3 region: CASSLRSGGLTDTQYF. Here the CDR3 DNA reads TGCGCCAGCAGCCTTCGTAGCGGGGGGCTCACAGATACGCAGTATTTT.